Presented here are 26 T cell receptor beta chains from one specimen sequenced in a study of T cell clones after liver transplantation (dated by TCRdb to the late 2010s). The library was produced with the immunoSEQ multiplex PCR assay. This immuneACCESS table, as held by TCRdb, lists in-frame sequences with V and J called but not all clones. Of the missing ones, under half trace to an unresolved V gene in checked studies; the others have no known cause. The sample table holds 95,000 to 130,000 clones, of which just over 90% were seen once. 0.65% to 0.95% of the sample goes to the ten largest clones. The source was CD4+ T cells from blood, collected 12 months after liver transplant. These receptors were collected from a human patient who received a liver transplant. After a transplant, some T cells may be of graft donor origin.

The DNA of the CDR3 is TGTGCCTGGAGGTCCGAGTTTGGGTTAACTTTCTTT. Its protein is CAWRSEFGLTFF. The chain joins TRBV30 to TRBJ1-1; D gene uncertain. This CDR3 has 12 amino acids. Trimming removed 3 bases at V and 12 bases at J, with 17 bases between. The germline CDR1 and CDR2 sequences are GTSNPN and SVGIG (reference sequence).

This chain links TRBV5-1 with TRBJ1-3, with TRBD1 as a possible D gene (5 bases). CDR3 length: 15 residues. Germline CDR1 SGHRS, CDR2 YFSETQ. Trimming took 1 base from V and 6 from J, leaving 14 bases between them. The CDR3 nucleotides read TGCGCCAGCAGCTTGTTACAGCTAGGGGAAAACACCATATATTTT. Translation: CASSLLQLGENTIYF. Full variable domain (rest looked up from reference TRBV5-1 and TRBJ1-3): KAGVTQTPRYLIKTRGQQVTLSCSPISGHRSVSWYQQTPGQGLQFLFEYFSETQRNKGNFPGRFSGRQFSNSRSEMNVSTLELGDSALYLCASSLLQLGENTIYFGEGSWLTVV.

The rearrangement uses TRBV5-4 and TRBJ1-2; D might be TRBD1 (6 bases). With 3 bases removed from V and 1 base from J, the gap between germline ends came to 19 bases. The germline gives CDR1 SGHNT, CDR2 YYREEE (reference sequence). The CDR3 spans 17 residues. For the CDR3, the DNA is TGTGCCAGCAGCTCCCCGAATCAGGACAGTGATAACTATGGCTACACCTTC. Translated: CASSSPNQDSDNYGYTF.

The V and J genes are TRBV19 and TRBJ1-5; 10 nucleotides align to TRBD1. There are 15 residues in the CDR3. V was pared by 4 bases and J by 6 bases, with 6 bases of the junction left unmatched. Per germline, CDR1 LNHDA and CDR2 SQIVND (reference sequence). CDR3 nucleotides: TGTGCCAGTAGTACGCGACAGGGGGCAAGTCAGCCCCAGCATTTT. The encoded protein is CASSTRQGASQPQHF.

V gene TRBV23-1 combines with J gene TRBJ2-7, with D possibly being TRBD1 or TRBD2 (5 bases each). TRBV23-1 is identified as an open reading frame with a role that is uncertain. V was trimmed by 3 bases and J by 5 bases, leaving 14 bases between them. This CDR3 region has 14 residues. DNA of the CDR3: TGCGCCAGCAGTCAGCAGAGGGGAAGCAACGAGCAGTACTTC. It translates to CASSQQRGSNEQYF.

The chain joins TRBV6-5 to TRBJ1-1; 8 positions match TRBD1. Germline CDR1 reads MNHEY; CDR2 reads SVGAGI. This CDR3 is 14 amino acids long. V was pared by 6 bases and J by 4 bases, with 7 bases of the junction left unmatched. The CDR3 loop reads CASSLRGLGTEAFF. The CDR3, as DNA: TGTGCCAGCAGCCTCAGGGGGCTGGGCACTGAAGCTTTCTTT.

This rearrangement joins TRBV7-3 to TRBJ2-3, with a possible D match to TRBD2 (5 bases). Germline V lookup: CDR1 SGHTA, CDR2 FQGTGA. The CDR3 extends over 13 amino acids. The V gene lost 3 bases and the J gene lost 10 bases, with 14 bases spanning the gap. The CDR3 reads CASSFSGPEAQYF. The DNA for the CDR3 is TGTGCCAGCAGCTTCAGCGGACCCGAGGCGCAGTATTTT.

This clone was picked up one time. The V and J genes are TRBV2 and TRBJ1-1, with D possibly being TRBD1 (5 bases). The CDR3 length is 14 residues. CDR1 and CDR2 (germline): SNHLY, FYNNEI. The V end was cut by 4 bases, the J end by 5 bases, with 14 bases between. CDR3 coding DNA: TGTGCCAGCAGTGCCCCGGGGGGAGGGACTGAAGCTTTCTTT. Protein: CASSAPGGGTEAFF.

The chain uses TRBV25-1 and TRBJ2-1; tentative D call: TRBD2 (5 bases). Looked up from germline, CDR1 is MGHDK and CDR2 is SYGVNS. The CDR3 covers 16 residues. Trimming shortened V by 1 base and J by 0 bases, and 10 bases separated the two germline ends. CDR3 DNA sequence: TGTGCCAGCAGTGAATTTTTAGGGAGCTCCTACAATGAGCAGTTCTTC. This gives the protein CASSEFLGSSYNEQFF. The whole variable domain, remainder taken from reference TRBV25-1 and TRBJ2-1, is EADIYQTPRYLVIGTGKKITLECSQTMGHDKMYWYQQDPGMELHLIHYSYGVNSTEKGDLSSESTVSRIRTEHFPLTLESARPSHTSQYLCASSEFLGSSYNEQFFGPGTRLTVL.

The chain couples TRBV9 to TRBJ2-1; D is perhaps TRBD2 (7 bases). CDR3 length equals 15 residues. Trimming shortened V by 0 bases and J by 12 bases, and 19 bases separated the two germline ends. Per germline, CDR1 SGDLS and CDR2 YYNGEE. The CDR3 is CASSVELARGGRQFF. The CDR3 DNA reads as TGTGCCAGCAGCGTAGAACTAGCGAGAGGGGGACGGCAGTTCTTC.

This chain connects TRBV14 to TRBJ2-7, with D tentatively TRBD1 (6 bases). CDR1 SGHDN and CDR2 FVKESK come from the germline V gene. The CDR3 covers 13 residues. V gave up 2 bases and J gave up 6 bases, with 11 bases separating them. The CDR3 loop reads CASSQRQGREQYF. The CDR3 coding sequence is TGTGCCAGCAGCCAACGCCAGGGGCGCGAGCAGTACTTC. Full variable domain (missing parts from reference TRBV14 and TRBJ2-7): EAGVTQFPSHSVIEKGQTVTLRCDPISGHDNLYWYRRVMGKEIKFLLHFVKESKQDESGMPNNRFLAERTGGTYSTLKVQPAELEDSGVYFCASSQRQGREQYFGPGTRLTVT.

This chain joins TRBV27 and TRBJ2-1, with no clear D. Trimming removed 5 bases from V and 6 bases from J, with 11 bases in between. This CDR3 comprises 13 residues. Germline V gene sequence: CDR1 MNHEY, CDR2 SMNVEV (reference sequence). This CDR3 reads CASSPRLLNEQFF. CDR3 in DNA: TGTGCCAGCAGTCCCAGGCTCCTCAATGAGCAGTTCTTC.

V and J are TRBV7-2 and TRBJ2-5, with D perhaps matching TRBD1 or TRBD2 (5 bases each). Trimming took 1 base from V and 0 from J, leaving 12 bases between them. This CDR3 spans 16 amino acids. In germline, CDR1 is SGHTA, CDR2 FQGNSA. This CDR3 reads CASSLGDRWDQETQYF. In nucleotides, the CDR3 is TGTGCCAGCAGCTTAGGGGACCGTTGGGACCAAGAGACCCAGTACTTC. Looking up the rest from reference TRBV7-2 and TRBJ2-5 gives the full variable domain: GAGVSQSPSNKVTEKGKDVELRCDPISGHTALYWYRQSLGQGLEFLIYFQGNSAPDKSGLPSDRFSAERTGGSVSTLTIQRTQQEDSAVYLCASSLGDRWDQETQYFGPGTRLLVL.

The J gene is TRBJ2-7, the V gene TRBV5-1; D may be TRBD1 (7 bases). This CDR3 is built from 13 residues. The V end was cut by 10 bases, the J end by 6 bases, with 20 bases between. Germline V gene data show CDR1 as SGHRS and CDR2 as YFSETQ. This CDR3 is CASQQGGQSEQYF. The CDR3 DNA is TGCGCCTCACAGCAGGGGGGACAGTCCGAGCAGTACTTC.

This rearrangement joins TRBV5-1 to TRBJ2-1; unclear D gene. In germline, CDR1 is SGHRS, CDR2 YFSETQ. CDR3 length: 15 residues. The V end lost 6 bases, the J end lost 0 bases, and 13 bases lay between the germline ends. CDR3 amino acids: CASNSQVNSYNEQFF. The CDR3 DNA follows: TGCGCCAGCAACAGCCAGGTTAACTCCTACAATGAGCAGTTCTTC.

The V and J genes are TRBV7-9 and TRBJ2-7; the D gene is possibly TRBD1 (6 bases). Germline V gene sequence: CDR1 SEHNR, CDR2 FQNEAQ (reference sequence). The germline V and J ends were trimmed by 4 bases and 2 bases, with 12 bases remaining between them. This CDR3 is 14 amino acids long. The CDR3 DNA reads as TGTGCCAGCAGCTCCGCACAGGGTCCCTACGAGCAGTACTTC. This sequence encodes CASSSAQGPYEQYF.

The CDR3 protein is CSVEYQGETQYF. Here the CDR3 DNA reads TGCAGCGTTGAATACCAGGGTGAGACCCAGTACTTC. The gene calls are TRBV29-1 and TRBJ2-5, with a tentative D call TRBD1 (5 bases). Trimming pared 2 bases from V and 5 bases from J, leaving 9 bases between. The CDR3 has 12 residues. CDR1 and CDR2 from the germline V gene are SQVTM and ANQGSEA.

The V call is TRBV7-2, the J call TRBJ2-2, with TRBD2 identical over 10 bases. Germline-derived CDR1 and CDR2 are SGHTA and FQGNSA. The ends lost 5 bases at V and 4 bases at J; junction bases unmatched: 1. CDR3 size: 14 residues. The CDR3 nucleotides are TGTGCCAGCAGCGGACTAGCGGTCACCGGGGAGCTGTTTTTT. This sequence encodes CASSGLAVTGELFF.

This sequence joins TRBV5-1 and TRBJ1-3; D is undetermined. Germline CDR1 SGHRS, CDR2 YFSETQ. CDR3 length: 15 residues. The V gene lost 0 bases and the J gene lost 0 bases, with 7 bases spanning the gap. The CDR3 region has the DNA TGCGCCAGCAGCTTGGAAGGGAACTCTGGAAACACCATATATTTT. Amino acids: CASSLEGNSGNTIYF.

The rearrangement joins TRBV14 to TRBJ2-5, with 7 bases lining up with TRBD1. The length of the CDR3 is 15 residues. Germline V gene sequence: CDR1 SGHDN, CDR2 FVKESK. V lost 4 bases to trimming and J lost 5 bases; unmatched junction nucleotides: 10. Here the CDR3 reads CASSPSRQGRETQYF. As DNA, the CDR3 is TGTGCCAGCAGCCCTTCCAGACAGGGTCGGGAGACCCAGTACTTC.

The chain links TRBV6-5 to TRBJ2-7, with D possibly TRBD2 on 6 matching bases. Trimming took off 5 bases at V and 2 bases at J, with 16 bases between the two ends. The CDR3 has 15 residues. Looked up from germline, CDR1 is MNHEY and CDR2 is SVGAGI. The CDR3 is CASSPLKDYTYEQYF. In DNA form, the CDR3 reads TGTGCCAGCAGTCCTTTGAAGGACTACACCTACGAGCAGTACTTC.

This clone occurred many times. CDR3 protein: CASGPTNWEGSGWPFF. The CDR3 coding sequence is TGTGCTAGTGGTCCGACGAACTGGGAGGGGTCGGGTTGGCCTTTCTTT. This sequence joins TRBV12-5 and TRBJ1-1; TRBD1 might be the D (5 bases). V lost 5 bases and J 12 bases, leaving 28 bases between the germline ends. CDR3 length equals 16 residues. CDR1 is LGHNT, CDR2 FRNRAP, per germline.

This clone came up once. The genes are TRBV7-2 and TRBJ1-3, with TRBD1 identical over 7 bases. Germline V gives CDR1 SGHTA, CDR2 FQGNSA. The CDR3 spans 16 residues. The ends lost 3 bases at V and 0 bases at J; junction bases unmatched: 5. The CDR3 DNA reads TGTGCCAGCAGCTTGACAGGGTATGGCTCTGGAAACACCATATATTTT. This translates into CASSLTGYGSGNTIYF. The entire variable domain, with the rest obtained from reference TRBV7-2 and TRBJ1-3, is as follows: GAGVSQSPSNKVTEKGKDVELRCDPISGHTALYWYRQSLGQGLEFLIYFQGNSAPDKSGLPSDRFSAERTGGSVSTLTIQRTQQEDSAVYLCASSLTGYGSGNTIYFGEGSWLTVV.

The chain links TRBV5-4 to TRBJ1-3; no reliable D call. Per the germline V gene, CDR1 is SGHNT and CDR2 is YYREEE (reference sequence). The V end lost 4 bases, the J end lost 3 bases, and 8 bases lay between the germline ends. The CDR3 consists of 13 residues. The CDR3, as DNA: TGTGCCAGCAGCAAGGGTGGTGGAAACACCATATATTTT. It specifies CASSKGGGNTIYF. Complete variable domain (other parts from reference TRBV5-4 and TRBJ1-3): ETGVTQSPTHLIKTRGQQVTLRCSSQSGHNTVSWYQQALGQGPQFIFQYYREEENGRGNFPPRFSGLQFPNYSSELNVNALELDDSALYLCASSKGGGNTIYFGEGSWLTVV.

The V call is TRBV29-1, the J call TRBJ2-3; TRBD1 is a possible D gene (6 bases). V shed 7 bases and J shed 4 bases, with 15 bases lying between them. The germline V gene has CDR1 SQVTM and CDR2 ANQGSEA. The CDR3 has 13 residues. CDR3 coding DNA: TGCAGCGCCCCCAGGGGTGGGTCAGATACGCAGTATTTT. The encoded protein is CSAPRGGSDTQYF.

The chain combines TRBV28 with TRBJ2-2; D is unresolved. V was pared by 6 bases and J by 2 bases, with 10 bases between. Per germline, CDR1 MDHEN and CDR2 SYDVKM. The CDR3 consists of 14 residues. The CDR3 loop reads CASRLRSNTGELFF. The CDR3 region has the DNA TGTGCCAGCAGACTCCGATCCAACACCGGGGAGCTGTTTTTT.